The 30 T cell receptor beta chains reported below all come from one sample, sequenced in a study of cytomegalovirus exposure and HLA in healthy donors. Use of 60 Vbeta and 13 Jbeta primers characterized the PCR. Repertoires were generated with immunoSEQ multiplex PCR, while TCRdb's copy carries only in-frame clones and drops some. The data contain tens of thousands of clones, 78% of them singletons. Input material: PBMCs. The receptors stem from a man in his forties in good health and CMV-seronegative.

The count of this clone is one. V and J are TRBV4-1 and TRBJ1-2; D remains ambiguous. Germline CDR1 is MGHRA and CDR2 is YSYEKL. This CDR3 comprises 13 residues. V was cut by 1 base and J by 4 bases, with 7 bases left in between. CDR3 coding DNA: TGCGCCAGCAGCCAAGTGGGGAGCTATGGCTACACCTTC. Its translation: CASSQVGSYGYTF.

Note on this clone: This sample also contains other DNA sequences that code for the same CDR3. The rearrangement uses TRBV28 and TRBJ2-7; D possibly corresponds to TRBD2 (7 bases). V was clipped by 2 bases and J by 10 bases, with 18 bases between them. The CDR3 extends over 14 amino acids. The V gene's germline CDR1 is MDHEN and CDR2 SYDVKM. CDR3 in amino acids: CASSLRTGRVEQYF. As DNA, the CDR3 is TGTGCCAGCAGTTTACGAACAGGGAGGGTCGAACAGTACTTC.

Here the CDR3 DNA reads TGCGCCAGCAGCTTTCTGGGACAGGGGCCCTACGAGCAGTACTTC. Its protein product is CASSFLGQGPYEQYF. This chain uses TRBV5-1 with TRBJ2-7; 10 bases line up with TRBD1. CDR3 length: 15 residues. CDR1 and CDR2 from the germline V gene are SGHRS and YFSETQ. The ends lost 2 bases at V and 2 bases at J; junction bases unmatched: 4. The full variable domain, its missing parts supplied by reference TRBV5-1 and TRBJ2-7, is KAGVTQTPRYLIKTRGQQVTLSCSPISGHRSVSWYQQTPGQGLQFLFEYFSETQRNKGNFPGRFSGRQFSNSRSEMNVSTLELGDSALYLCASSFLGQGPYEQYFGPGTRLTVT.

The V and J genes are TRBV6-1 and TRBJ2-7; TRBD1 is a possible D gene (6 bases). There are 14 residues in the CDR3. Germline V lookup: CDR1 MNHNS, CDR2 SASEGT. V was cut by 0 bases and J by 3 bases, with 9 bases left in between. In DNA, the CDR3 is TGTGCCAGCAGTGAAGCGCTAGGGGGCTACGAGCAGTACTTC. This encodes CASSEALGGYEQYF.

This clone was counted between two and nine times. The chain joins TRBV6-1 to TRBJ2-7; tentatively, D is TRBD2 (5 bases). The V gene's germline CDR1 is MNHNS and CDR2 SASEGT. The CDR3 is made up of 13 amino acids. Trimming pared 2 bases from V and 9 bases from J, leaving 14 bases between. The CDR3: CASSEKEVLRQYF. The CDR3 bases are TGTGCCAGCAGTGAAAAGGAGGTTCTGAGGCAGTACTTC.

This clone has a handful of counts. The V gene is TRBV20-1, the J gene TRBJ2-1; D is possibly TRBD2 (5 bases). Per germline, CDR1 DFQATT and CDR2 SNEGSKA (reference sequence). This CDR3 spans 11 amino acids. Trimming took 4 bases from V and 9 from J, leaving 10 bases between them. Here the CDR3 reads CSATNGGEQFF. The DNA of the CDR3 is TGCAGTGCTACTAACGGAGGTGAGCAGTTCTTC.

The CDR3 sequence is CASTRGGPSGNTIYF. In DNA, the CDR3 is TGTGCCAGCACTCGGGGGGGTCCCTCTGGAAACACCATATATTTT. The V call is TRBV6-5, the J call TRBJ1-3; D perhaps matches TRBD1 (5 bases). This CDR3 region has 15 residues. Germline V gene lookup returns CDR1 MNHEY and CDR2 SVGAGI. V was trimmed by 7 bases and J by 0 bases, leaving 13 bases between them.

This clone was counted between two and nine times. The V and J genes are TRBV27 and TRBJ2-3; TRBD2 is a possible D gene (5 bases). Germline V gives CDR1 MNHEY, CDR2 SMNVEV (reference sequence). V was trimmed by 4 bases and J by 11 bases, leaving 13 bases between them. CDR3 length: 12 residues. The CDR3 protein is CASSSGVAGQYF. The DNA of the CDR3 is TGTGCCAGCAGTTCTGGGGTCGCGGGGCAGTATTTT.

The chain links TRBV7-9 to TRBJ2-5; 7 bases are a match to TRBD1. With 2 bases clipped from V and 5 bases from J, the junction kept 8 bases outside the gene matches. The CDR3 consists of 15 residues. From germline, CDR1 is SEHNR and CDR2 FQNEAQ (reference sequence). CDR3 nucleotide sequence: TGTGCCAGCAGCTTAAGTGACAGGGATAGCGAGACCCAGTACTTC. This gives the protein CASSLSDRDSETQYF.

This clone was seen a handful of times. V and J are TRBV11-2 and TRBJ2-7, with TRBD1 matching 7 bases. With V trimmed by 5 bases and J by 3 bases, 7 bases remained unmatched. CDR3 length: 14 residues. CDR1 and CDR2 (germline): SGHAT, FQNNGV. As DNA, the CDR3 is TGTGCCAGCAGCCCGGACAGGACCCTCTACGAGCAGTACTTC. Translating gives CASSPDRTLYEQYF.

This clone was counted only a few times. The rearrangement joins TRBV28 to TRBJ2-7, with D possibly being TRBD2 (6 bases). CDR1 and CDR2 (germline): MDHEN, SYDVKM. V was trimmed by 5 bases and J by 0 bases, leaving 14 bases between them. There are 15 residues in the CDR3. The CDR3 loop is CASSSSWGGSYEQYF. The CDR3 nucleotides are TGTGCCAGCAGTAGCAGTTGGGGAGGCTCCTACGAGCAGTACTTC.

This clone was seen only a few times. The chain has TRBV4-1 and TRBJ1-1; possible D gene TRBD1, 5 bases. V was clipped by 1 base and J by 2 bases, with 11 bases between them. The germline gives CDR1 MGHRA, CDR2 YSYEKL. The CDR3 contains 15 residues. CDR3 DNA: TGCGCCAGCAGCCAAGCCCAGGGTTTTAACACTGAAGCTTTCTTT. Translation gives CASSQAQGFNTEAFF.

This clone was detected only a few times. CDR3 protein: CASSSSTGFGTSYEQYF. In DNA form, the CDR3 reads TGTGCCAGCAGCTCATCTACAGGGTTTGGGACATCCTACGAGCAGTACTTC. The V call is TRBV7-9, the J call TRBJ2-7, with D perhaps TRBD1 (6 bases). The CDR3 runs to 17 residues. The V gene lost 4 bases and the J gene lost 1 base, with 20 bases spanning the gap. The V gene's germline CDR1 is SEHNR and CDR2 FQNEAQ (reference sequence).

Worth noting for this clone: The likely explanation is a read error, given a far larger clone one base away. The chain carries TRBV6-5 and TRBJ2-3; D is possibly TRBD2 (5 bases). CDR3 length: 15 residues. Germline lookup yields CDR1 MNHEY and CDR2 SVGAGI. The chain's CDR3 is CASSYYAASIDTQYF. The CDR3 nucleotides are TGTGCCAGCAGTTACTACGCGGCTAGCATAGATACGCAGTATTTT.

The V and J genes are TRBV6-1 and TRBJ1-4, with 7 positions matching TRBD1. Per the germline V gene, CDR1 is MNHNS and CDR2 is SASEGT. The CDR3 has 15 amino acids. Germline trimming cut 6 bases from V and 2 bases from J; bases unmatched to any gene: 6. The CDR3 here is CASRMTGSTNEKLFF. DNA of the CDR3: TGTGCCAGCAGAATGACAGGGTCGACTAATGAAAAACTGTTTTTT.

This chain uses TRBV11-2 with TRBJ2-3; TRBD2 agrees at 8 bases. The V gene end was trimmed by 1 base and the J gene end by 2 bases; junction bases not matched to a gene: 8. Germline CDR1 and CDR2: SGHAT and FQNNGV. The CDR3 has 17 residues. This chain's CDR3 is CASSLGPGGENTDTQYF. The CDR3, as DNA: TGTGCCAGCAGCTTAGGTCCGGGGGGGGAGAACACAGATACGCAGTATTTT.

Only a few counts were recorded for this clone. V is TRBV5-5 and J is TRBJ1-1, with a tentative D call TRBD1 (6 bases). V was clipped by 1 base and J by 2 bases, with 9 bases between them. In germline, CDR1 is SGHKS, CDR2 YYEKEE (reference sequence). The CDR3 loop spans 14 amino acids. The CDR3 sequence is CASSLTGINTEAFF. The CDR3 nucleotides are TGTGCCAGCAGCTTGACAGGGATTAACACTGAAGCTTTCTTT.

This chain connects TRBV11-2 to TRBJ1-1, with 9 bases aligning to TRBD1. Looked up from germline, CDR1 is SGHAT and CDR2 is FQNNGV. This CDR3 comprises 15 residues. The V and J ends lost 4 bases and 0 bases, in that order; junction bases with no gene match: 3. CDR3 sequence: CASSSDRGMNTEAFF. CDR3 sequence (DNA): TGTGCCAGCAGCTCCGACAGGGGGATGAACACTGAAGCTTTCTTT.

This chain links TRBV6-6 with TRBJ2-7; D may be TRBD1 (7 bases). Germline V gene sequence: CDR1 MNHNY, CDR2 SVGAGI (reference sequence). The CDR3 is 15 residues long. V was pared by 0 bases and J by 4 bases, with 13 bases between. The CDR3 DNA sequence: TGTGCCAGCAGTTACTCAGGGCAGGGGGGTTACGAGCAGTACTTC. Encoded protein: CASSYSGQGGYEQYF.

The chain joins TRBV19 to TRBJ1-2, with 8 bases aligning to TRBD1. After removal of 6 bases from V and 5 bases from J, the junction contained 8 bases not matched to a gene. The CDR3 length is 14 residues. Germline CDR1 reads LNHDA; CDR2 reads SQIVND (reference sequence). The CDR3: CASSPTGTGYGYTF. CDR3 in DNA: TGTGCCAGTAGCCCGACCGGGACAGGTTATGGCTACACCTTC. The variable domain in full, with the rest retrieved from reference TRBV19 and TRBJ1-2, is DGGITQSPKYLFRKEGQNVTLSCEQNLNHDAMYWYRQDPGQGLRLIYYSQIVNDFQKGDIAEGYSVSREKKESFPLTVTSAQKNPTAFYLCASSPTGTGYGYTFGSGTRLTVV.

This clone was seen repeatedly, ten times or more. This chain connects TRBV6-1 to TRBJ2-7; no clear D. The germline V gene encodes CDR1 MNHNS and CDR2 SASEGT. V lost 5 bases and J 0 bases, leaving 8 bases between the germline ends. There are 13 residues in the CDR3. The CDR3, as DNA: TGTGCCAGCAGTTCGCGAGTCTCCTACGAGCAGTACTTC. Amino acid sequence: CASSSRVSYEQYF.

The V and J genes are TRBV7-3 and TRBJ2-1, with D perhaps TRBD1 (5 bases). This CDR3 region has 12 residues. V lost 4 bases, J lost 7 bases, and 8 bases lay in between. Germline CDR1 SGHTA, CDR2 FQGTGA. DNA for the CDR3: TGTGCCAGCAGCTCAGGGTATAATGAGCAGTTCTTC. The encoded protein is CASSSGYNEQFF.

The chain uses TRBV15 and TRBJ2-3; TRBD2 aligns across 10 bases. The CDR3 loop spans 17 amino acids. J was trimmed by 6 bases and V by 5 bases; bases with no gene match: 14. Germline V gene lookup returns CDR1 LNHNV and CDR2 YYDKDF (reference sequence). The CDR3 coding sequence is TGTGCCACCAGCGGGGGGGCACTAGCGGGAATAGGGGATACGCAGTATTTT. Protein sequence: CATSGGALAGIGDTQYF.

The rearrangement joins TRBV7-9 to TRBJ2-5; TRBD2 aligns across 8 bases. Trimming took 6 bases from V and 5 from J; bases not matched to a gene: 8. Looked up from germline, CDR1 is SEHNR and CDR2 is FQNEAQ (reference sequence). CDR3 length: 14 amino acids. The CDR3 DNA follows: TGTGCCAGCAGGCGACTAGCGAATGGGGAGACCCAGTACTTC. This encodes CASRRLANGETQYF.

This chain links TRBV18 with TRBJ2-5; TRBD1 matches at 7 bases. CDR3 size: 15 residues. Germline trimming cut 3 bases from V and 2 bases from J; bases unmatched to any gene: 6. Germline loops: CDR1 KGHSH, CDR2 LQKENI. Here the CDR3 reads CASSPNTGDQETQYF. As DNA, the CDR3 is TGTGCCAGCTCACCCAACACAGGGGATCAAGAGACCCAGTACTTC.

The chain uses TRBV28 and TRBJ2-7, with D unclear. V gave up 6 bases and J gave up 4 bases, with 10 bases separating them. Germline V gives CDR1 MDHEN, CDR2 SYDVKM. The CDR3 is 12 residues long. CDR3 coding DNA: TGTGCCAGCAGCAGCCTCGGGTACGAGCAGTACTTC. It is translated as CASSSLGYEQYF.

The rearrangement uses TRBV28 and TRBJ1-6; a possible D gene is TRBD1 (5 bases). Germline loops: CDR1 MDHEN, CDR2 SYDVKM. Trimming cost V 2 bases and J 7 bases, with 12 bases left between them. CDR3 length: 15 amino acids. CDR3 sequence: CASSLAQGTNSPLHF. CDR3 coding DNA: TGTGCCAGCAGTTTAGCCCAGGGCACGAATTCACCCCTCCACTTT.

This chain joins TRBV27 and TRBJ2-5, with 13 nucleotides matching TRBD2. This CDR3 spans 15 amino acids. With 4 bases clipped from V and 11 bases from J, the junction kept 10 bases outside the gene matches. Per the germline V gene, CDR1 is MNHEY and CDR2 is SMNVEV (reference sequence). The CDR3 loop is CASSSDGLAGEEQYF. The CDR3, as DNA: TGTGCCAGCAGTTCAGATGGACTAGCGGGAGAGGAGCAGTACTTC.

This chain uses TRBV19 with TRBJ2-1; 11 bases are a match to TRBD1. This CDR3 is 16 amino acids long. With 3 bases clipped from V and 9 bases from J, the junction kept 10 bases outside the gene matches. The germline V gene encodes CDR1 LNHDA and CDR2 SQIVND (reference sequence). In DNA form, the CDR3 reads TGTGCCAGTAGTATGGGGCGAGGACAGGGGGCGGGTGAGCAGTTCTTC. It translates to CASSMGRGQGAGEQFF.

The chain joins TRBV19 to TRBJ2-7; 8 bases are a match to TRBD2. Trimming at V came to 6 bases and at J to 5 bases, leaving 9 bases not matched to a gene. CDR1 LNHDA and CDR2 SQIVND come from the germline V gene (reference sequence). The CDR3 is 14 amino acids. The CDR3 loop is CASRGEERENEQYF. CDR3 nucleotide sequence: TGTGCCAGTAGGGGGGAAGAGCGGGAGAACGAGCAGTACTTC.